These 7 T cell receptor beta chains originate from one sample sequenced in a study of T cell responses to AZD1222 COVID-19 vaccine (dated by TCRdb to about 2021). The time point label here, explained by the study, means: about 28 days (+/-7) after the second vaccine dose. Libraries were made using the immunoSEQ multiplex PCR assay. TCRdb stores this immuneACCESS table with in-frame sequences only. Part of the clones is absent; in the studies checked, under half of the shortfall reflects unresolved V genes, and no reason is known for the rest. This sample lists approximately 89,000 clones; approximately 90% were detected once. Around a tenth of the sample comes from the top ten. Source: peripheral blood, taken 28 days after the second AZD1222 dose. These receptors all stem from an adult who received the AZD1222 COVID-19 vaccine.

CDR3 in DNA: TGTGCCAGCAGCCAACCGGTCGCCGGATACCGGGATACGCAGTATTTT. Residues: CASSQPVAGYRDTQYF. The rearrangement links TRBV3-1 (or the pseudogene TRBV3-2) to TRBJ2-3; D is uncertain. V was pared by 2 bases and J by 6 bases, with 18 bases between. This CDR3 comprises 16 residues. The germline gives CDR1 LGHDT, CDR2 YNNKEL (reference sequence).

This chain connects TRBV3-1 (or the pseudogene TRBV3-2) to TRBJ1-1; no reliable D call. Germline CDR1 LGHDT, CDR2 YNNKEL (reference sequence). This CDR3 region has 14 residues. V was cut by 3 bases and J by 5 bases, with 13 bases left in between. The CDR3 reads CASSHPGRWTEAFF. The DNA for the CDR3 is TGTGCCAGCAGCCACCCTGGGCGATGGACTGAAGCTTTCTTT.

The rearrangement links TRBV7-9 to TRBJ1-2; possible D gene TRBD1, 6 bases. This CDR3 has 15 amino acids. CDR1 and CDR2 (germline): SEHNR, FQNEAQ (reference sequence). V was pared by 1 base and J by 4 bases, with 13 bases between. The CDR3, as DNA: TGTGCCAGCAGCTTAGAAGACAGGTTCTTCTATGGCTACACCTTC. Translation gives CASSLEDRFFYGYTF.

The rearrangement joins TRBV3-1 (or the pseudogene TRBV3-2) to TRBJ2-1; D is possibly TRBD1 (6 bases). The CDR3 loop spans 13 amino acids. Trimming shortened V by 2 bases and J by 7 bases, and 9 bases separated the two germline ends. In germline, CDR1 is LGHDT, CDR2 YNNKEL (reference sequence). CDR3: CASSQYRANEQFF. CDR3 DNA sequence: TGTGCCAGCAGCCAATACAGGGCGAATGAGCAGTTCTTC.

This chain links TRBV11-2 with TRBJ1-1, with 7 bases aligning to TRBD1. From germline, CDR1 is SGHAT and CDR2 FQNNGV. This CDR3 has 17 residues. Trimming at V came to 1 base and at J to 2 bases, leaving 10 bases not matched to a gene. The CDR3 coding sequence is TGTGCCAGCAGCTTAGGATTAGGGGGACAGTTTAACACTGAAGCTTTCTTT. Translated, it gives CASSLGLGGQFNTEAFF.

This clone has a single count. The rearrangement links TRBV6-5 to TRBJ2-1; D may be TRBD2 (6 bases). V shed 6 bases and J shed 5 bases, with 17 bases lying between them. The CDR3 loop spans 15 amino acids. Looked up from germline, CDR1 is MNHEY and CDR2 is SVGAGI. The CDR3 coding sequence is TGTGCCAGCAGATGGAGGGAGGCCGGGGACAATGAGCAGTTCTTC. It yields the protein CASRWREAGDNEQFF.

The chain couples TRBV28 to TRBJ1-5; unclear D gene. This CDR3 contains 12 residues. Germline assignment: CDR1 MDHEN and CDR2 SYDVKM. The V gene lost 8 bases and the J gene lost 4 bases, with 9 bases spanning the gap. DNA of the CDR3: TGTGCCAGCTGGGGAGGAAATCAGCCCCAGCATTTT. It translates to CASWGGNQPQHF.